This T cell receptor beta chain was sequenced during a study of blood T cell repertoires in COVID-19. Study-level information: Spain, Italy and the United States supplied samples that represented acute and convalescent COVID-19.

This table comes from immunoSEQ multiplex PCR, and its TCRdb copy is limited to in-frame clones, with some not included. The table shows roughly 100,000 clones, with roughly four fifths occurring only once. The CDR3 spans 15 residues. The germline CDR1 and CDR2 sequences are SGHRS and YFSETQ. Trimming took 0 bases from V and 4 from J; bases not matched to a gene: 4. Sequenced: peripheral blood. The genes are TRBV5-1 and TRBJ2-1; 7 bases are shared with TRBD2. This receptor was obtained from a woman aged 80 or older with acute or convalescent COVID-19. In DNA form, the CDR3 reads TGCGCCAGCAGCTTGGCCCTAGCGGTATACAATGAGCAGTTCTTC. This encodes CASSLALAVYNEQFF.